This TCR beta chain was recovered during a study of blood T cells in healthy people across ages. Study-wide results and caveats: More naive CD4+ cells and higher diversity were found in long-lived than in aged donors. Roughly linear declines in TCR beta diversity per million T cells occurred with age.

Germline lookup yields CDR1 SGHTA and CDR2 FQGNSA. V dropped 2 bases and J dropped 1 base, with 9 bases sitting between them. The CDR3 has 16 amino acids. Every sample yielded at least 6 million isolated PBMCs. A second PCR of 7 to 11 cycles used a sample-barcoded 5' primer and a J-beta primer mix. TCRdb analysed the 5' RACE reads with MiXCR anew, one entry per CDR3 protein. Here the sample spans some 1.1 million distinct CDR3 sequences, approximately 38% being singletons. Note on this clonotype: Its antigen is currently unknown.

The rearrangement joins TRBV7-2 to TRBJ2-6; D remains unclear. The sequencing sample was made of blood. The sequence came from a man between 18 and 35 years old in good health. Written as DNA, the CDR3 is TGTGCCAGCAGCTTACCGATCGGATCTGGGGCCAACGTCCTGACTTTC. Translation gives CASSLPIGSGANVLTF.